This T cell receptor (beta chain) emerged from a study of blood T cell repertoires in COVID-19. Overall study: The United States, Italy and Spain supplied acute and convalescent COVID-19 samples.

As processed by the authors: Counts of nucleated cells, estimated from reference gene primer amplification, were obtained. Generated by immunoSEQ multiplex PCR, the TCRdb table keeps only in-frame clones and is missing some. The V and J calls and the clone size are those of that table, but D and trimming were determined from the DNA. The repertoire holds 90,000 to 120,000 clones, with under 95% as singletons. This CDR3 contains 13 residues. The germline CDR1 and CDR2 sequences are LGHNA and YSLEER. The V and J ends lost 0 bases and 14 bases respectively, with 14 bases between them. Material: peripheral blood. V usage is TRBV4-3 and J usage is TRBJ2-1, with D tentatively TRBD2 (6 bases). This clonotype was obtained from a woman in her twenties or thirties with acute or convalescent COVID-19. The CDR3 coding sequence is TGCGCCAGCAGCCAAGATCGGACGGGAGAAGAGTTCTTC. Its protein is CASSQDRTGEEFF.